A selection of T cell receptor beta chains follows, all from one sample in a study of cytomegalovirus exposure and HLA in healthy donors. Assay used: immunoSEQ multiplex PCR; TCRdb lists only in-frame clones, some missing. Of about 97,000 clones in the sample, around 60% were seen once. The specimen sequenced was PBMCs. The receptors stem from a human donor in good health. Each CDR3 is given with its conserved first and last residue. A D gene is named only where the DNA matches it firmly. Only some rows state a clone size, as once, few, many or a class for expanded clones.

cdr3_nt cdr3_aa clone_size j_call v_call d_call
TGTGCCAGCAGCTTAGCGCAGCTAGCGGACTCCTACGAGCAGTACTTC CASSLAQLADSYEQYF NA TRBJ2-7 TRBV7-2 TRBD2
TGTGCCATCAGGGAGGAGGGAGGGGCAGACATTCAGTACTTC CAIREEGGADIQYF NA TRBJ2-4 TRBV10-3 TRBD2
TGTGCCAGCCGCCGGGACACTCACACCGGGGAGCTGTTTTTT CASRRDTHTGELFF NA TRBJ2-2 TRBV6-6 NA
TGTGCCAGCAGCTGGACCGGACAGGGTAGGGCAGATACGCAGTATTTT CASSWTGQGRADTQYF NA TRBJ2-3 TRBV5-4 TRBD1
TGTGCCAGCAGCTTAGCATCCTCCGGGAGGGGCACCCAGTACTTC CASSLASSGRGTQYF NA TRBJ2-5 TRBV11-2 TRBD2
TGTGCCAGCAGTTACTCGACCAGGGGGGTCTCCGAGCAGTACTTC CASSYSTRGVSEQYF few TRBJ2-7 TRBV6-5 NA
TGTGCCAGCAGCCAAGTCAGAAAGAACACTGAAGCTTTCTTT CASSQVRKNTEAFF NA TRBJ1-1 TRBV14 NA
TGTGCCAGCAGTCTCACAATACGGTTTTTACAGGCCAGCTATGGCTACGCCTTC CASSLTIRFLQASYGYAF NA TRBJ1-2 TRBV28 NA
TGCGCCAGCAGCCAAGGTAGGGGGATGAACTCTGAAGCTTTCTTT CASSQGRGMNSEAFF NA TRBJ1-1 TRBV4-1 NA
TGCAGCGTGCCTAGGGGGTTCGGAACAGGGAGAAGTTATGAGCAGTTCTTC CSVPRGFGTGRSYEQFF NA TRBJ2-1 TRBV29-1 NA
TGTGCCAGCAGCGGGAGGGCCTTATTTAATGAGCAGTTCTTC CASSGRALFNEQFF NA TRBJ2-1 TRBV6-6 TRBD2
TGTGCCAGCAGTTTATCGGGACTCCAGTACTTC CASSLSGLQYF once TRBJ2-7 TRBV27 NA
TGCGCCAGCAGCTTGGATGCGGGAGATCAAGAGACCCAGTACTTC CASSLDAGDQETQYF NA TRBJ2-5 TRBV5-1 TRBD2
TGCAGCTATGGAGCAGCGAACACTGAAGCTTTCTTT CSYGAANTEAFF NA TRBJ1-1 TRBV29-1 NA
TGCAGCGTGGCGGGACTGACCGCTGGGGCCAACGTCCTGACTTTC CSVAGLTAGANVLTF NA TRBJ2-6 TRBV29-1 NA
TGTGCCTGGAGAAAAAGCCAGAACACTGAAGCTTTCTTT CAWRKSQNTEAFF NA TRBJ1-1 TRBV30 NA
TGTGCCACGTTTACACAGGGCGTCACCGGGGAGCTGTTTTTT CATFTQGVTGELFF NA TRBJ2-2 TRBV6-5 NA
TGTGCCAGCAGTTTGAGGGACAGGTCGCCAACTAATGAAAAACTGTTTTTT CASSLRDRSPTNEKLFF once TRBJ1-4 TRBV28 TRBD1
TGTGCCAGCAGCTTTTACACTAGCGCCGTGGGGGAGCAGTACTTC CASSFYTSAVGEQYF few TRBJ2-7 TRBV5-8 TRBD2
TGTGCCAGCAGCTTGTTGGGGACAGGGTGGAAAGGGAACACTGAAGCTTTCTTT CASSLLGTGWKGNTEAFF NA TRBJ1-1 TRBV7-9 TRBD1
TGTGCCATCAGTGCGCAAGGGGTGCAGTTCTTC CAISAQGVQFF NA TRBJ2-1 TRBV10-3 NA
TGTGCCAGCAGTCCTGGGACTAGCGGGAGTTACGAGCAGTACTTC CASSPGTSGSYEQYF once TRBJ2-7 TRBV28 TRBD2
TGTGCCAGTAGTCCCCAAATCAACACTGAAGCTTTCTTT CASSPQINTEAFF once TRBJ1-1 TRBV19 NA
TGCGCCAGCAGCTTGGCGGGGGACAATCAGCCCCAGCATTTT CASSLAGDNQPQHF NA TRBJ1-5 TRBV5-1 NA
TGCAGCGTTGTTAGGATGGGCGAGACCCAGTACTTC CSVVRMGETQYF NA TRBJ2-5 TRBV29-1 NA
TGTGCCAGCAGCCTCAGATTGACAGGGAATTCGCAGTATTTT CASSLRLTGNSQYF NA TRBJ2-3 TRBV9 TRBD1
TGTGCCAGCAGCTTGCCCGGACAGAACGAGCAGTACTTC CASSLPGQNEQYF NA TRBJ2-7 TRBV5-5 NA
TGTGCCAGCAGCCTTACTACCCTAGCAGATACGCAGTATTTT CASSLTTLADTQYF NA TRBJ2-3 TRBV7-2 NA
TGTGCCATCCGAGAAGGACCAGAGCGGATAGCCTACAATGAGCAGTTCTTC CAIREGPERIAYNEQFF NA TRBJ2-1 TRBV7-9 NA
TGCAGCGTTTCCAGGGGGACCTACAATGAGCAGTTCTTC CSVSRGTYNEQFF NA TRBJ2-1 TRBV29-1 TRBD1
TGTGCCAGCAGCCAATGGACAGGGGGCATCGAGCAGTACTTC CASSQWTGGIEQYF few TRBJ2-7 TRBV14 TRBD1
TGTGCCAGCAGCTTAGGCCTTGCGCTAGCGGGTGGAACCAAAGAGACCCAGTACTTC CASSLGLALAGGTKETQYF NA TRBJ2-5 TRBV7-9 TRBD2
TGTGCCAGCAGCTTAGGGGGACAGGACCAAGAGACCCAGTACTTC CASSLGGQDQETQYF NA TRBJ2-5 TRBV11-3 TRBD1
TGTGCCAGCAGTTTGCGTCGACCGACTGACCAGGAGACCCAGTACTTC CASSLRRPTDQETQYF few TRBJ2-5 TRBV27 NA
TGTGCCAGCAGCTTAGCGTCAAAGGGTTTTACAGGCTTGTCCTACGAGCAGTACTTC CASSLASKGFTGLSYEQYF NA TRBJ2-7 TRBV7-6 NA
TGTGCCAGCAGCCGAGAAAACCGTTACGAGCAGTACTTC CASSRENRYEQYF few TRBJ2-7 TRBV7-9 NA
TGTGCCAGTAGCCGTCCCCAAGAGACCCAGTACTTC CASSRPQETQYF NA TRBJ2-5 TRBV19 NA
TGTGCCAGCAGGTCGGGAGCAAATAATCAGCCCCAGCATTTT CASRSGANNQPQHF NA TRBJ1-5 TRBV6-5 NA
TGTGCCAGGGAAGTTGGGACTCGCAATCAGCCCCAGCATTTT CAREVGTRNQPQHF few TRBJ1-5 TRBV5-6 NA
TGCGCCAGCAGCTTAACAGGGAGGGAGCTCGACACTGAAGCTTTCTTT CASSLTGRELDTEAFF few TRBJ1-1 TRBV5-1 NA
TGTGCCACCAGCAGAGGAGACTCCTACGAGCAGTACTTC CATSRGDSYEQYF NA TRBJ2-7 TRBV15 NA
TGTGCCAGCGGAGTCGGCGGGAGGAGGAATGAGCAGTTCTTC CASGVGGRRNEQFF NA TRBJ2-1 TRBV13 TRBD2
TGCGCCAGCAGCTCCAGGGGAGTCACAGATACGCAGTATTTT CASSSRGVTDTQYF NA TRBJ2-3 TRBV5-1 NA
TGTGCCAGTACCGATGGCCGGGACAGGGGAAATCAGCCCCAGCATTTT CASTDGRDRGNQPQHF NA TRBJ1-5 TRBV19 TRBD1
TGTGCCAGTAGTCCCCGCAGGCTACCGTACGAGCAGTACTTC CASSPRRLPYEQYF NA TRBJ2-7 TRBV19 NA
TGTGCCAGCAATCCAGGGGGCCCTGGAAACACCATATATTTT CASNPGGPGNTIYF few TRBJ1-3 TRBV6-1 TRBD1
TGTGCCAGCAGCTCCCAGTCGGGTGAGCAGTTCTTC CASSSQSGEQFF NA TRBJ2-1 TRBV5-4 NA
TGTGCCAGCTCACCTGGAGGACTAGCGGGAGTAAGGGAGCAGTTCTTC CASSPGGLAGVREQFF NA TRBJ2-1 TRBV18 TRBD2
TGTGCCAGCAGCTTGGGGGACAACCGGGGTTACAGCAATCAGCCCCAGCATTTT CASSLGDNRGYSNQPQHF NA TRBJ1-5 TRBV5-5 NA
TGTGCCAGCAGTTTACAGGGGGAAAACATTCAGTACTTC CASSLQGENIQYF once TRBJ2-4 TRBV28 TRBD1
TGTGCCAGCAGCCTAGCGGGACGCACAGATACGCAGTATTTT CASSLAGRTDTQYF NA TRBJ2-3 TRBV2 TRBD2
TGTGCCAGCAGTTTCGGACTAGCGGAACGTTACGAGCAGTACTTC CASSFGLAERYEQYF NA TRBJ2-7 TRBV5-6 TRBD2
TGTGCCAGCAAGTTTTTGCGAACCTTCACAGATACGCAGTATTTT CASKFLRTFTDTQYF once TRBJ2-3 TRBV6-5 NA
TGTGCCAGCAGCTTAGGAGGGATTCGAAGCAATCAGCCCCAGCATTTT CASSLGGIRSNQPQHF NA TRBJ1-5 TRBV5-6 NA
TGCGCCAGCGCCGCACTAGCGGGAGCTTCGTCCGGGGAGCTGTTTTTT CASAALAGASSGELFF NA TRBJ2-2 TRBV10-2 TRBD2
TGTGCCAGCAGTTTCTCGGGACTAGCGGGATCCTACAATGAGCAGTTCTTC CASSFSGLAGSYNEQFF NA TRBJ2-1 TRBV27 TRBD2
TGTGCCAGTAGCAAGGGGGGACTAGGGACCACCGGGGAGCTGTTTTTT CASSKGGLGTTGELFF few TRBJ2-2 TRBV19 TRBD2
TGTGCCTGGGAGAAGACAGGGGGCAGAACTGAAGCTTTCTTT CAWEKTGGRTEAFF NA TRBJ1-1 TRBV30 TRBD1